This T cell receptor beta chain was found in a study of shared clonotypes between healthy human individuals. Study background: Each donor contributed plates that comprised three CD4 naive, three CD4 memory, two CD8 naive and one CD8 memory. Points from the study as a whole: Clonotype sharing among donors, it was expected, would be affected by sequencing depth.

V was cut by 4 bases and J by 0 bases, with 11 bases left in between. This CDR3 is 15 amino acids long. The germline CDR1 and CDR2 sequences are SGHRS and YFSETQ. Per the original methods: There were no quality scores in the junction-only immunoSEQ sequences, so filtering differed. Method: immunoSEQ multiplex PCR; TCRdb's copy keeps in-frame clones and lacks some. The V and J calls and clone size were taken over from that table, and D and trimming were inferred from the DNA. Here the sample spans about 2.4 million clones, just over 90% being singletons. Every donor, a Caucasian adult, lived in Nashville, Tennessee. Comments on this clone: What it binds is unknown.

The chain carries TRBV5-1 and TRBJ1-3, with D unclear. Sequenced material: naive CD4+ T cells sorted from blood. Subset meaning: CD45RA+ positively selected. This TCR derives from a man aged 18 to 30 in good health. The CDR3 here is CASSPSRFSGNTIYF. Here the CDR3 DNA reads TGCGCCAGCAGCCCCAGCAGATTCTCTGGAAACACCATATATTTT.